This note documents a single T cell receptor (beta chain) sequence. Antigen: not known. The PCR made use of 60 Vbeta and 13 Jbeta primers. Libraries were prepared by immunoSEQ multiplex PCR; TCRdb keeps only in-frame clonotypes and omits some of them. The table lists about 82,000 clones, around 79% of them singletons. The CDR3 has 15 residues. Germline V lookup: CDR1 MNHNS, CDR2 SASEGT. With V trimmed by 6 bases and J by 1 base, 6 bases remained unmatched. This record comes from a study of cytomegalovirus exposure and HLA in healthy donors. Findings and limits, study-wide: The authors reported that TCR beta sequences could predict HLA-A and HLA-B alleles. These predictions were accurate for most subjects in the first cohort. Later analysis indicated greater clonal expansion among HLA-associated TCR beta chains than among equally common other chains. Cytomegalovirus-associated status was assigned to 150 to 200 TCR beta chains.

This receptor was identified in a human donor in good health. The sequenced sample consisted of PBMCs. The chain joins TRBV6-1 to TRBJ1-3; 7 bases are a match to TRBD1. Written as DNA, the CDR3 is TGTGCCAGCAGGAGGGGGCGAGAGTCTGGAAACACCATATATTTT. Amino acid sequence: CASRRGRESGNTIYF.